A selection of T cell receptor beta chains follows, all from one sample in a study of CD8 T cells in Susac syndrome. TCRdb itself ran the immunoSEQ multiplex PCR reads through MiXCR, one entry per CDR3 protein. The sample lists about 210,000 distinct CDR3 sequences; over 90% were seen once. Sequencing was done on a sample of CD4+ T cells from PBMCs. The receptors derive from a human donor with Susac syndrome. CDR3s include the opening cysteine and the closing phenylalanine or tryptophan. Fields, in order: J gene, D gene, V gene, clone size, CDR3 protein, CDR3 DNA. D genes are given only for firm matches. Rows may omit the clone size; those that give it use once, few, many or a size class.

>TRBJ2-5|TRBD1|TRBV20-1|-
CSARGREAQGRIETQYF
TGCAGTGCTAGAGGGCGCGAGGCACAGGGGCGTATCGAGACCCAGTACTTC
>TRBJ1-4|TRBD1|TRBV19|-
CASRRTGTGDEKLFF
TGTGCCAGTAGGAGAACCGGGACAGGAGATGAAAAACTGTTTTTT
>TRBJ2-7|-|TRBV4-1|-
CASSPPPYEQYF
TGCGCCAGCAGCCCTCCTCCCTACGAGCAGTACTTC
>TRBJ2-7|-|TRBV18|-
CASSPRDTYEQYF
TGTGCCAGCTCACCACGGGACACCTACGAGCAGTACTTC
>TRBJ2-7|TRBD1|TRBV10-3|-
CAISEARPGQGMDEQYF
TGTGCCATCAGTGAGGCCCGTCCGGGACAGGGGATGGACGAGCAGTACTTC
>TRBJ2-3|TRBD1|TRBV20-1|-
CSARDLGTAATDTQYF
TGCAGTGCTAGGGACTTGGGGACAGCCGCGACAGATACGCAGTATTTT
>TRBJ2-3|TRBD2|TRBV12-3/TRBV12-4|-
CASSFTGGYRTDTQYF
TGTGCCAGCAGTTTTACGGGGGGTTATAGGACAGATACGCAGTATTTT
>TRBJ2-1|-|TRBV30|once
CAWSVLPGRGSGEQFF
TGTGCCTGGAGTGTACTCCCGGGCCGGGGCAGCGGTGAGCAGTTCTTC
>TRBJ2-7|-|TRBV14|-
CASSQPSVGSGQYF
TGTGCCAGCAGCCAACCTAGCGTAGGCTCTGGGCAGTACTTC
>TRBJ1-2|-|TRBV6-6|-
CASSYSPVFNYGYTF
TGTGCCAGCAGTTACTCGCCAGTTTTTAACTATGGCTACACCTTC
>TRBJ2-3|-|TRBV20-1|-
CSGSRFRADTQYF
TGCAGTGGTTCTAGGTTCCGGGCAGATACGCAGTATTTT
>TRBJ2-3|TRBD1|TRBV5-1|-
CASSGQGQGKTDTQYF
TGCGCCAGCAGCGGTCAGGGACAGGGGAAAACAGATACGCAGTATTTT
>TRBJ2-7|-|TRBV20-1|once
CSGKWGASGEQYF
TGCAGTGGTAAATGGGGGGCCTCGGGCGAGCAGTACTTC